The 9 T cell receptor beta chains presented below share a single source sample, sequenced in a study of blood T cell repertoires in COVID-19. Assay: immunoSEQ multiplex PCR; the TCRdb copy retains only in-frame clones and omits some. The table records about 120,000 clones, less than 85% of them present only once. Sequences were obtained from peripheral blood. Receptor source: a human donor with acute or convalescent COVID-19. The donor label of this sample is uncertain.

This sequence joins TRBV4-1 and TRBJ1-4; D gene uncertain. Between the trimmed V and J ends, which lost 4 bases and 6 bases, there was a span of 18 bases. The V gene's germline CDR1 is MGHRA and CDR2 YSYEKL. The CDR3 is 16 amino acids. The DNA for the CDR3 is TGCGCCAGCAGCCTAACTCCAGAGGGTTTTGATGAAAAACTGTTTTTT. As protein: CASSLTPEGFDEKLFF.

The chain couples TRBV6-2 or TRBV6-3 to TRBJ1-2; tentative D call: TRBD1 (6 bases). Trimming removed 2 bases at V and 3 bases at J, with 10 bases between. The CDR3 totals 14 residues. Germline CDR1 reads MNHEY; CDR2 reads SVGEGT. The CDR3 DNA follows: TGTGCCAGCAGTTACCAGGGGCGGGACTATGGCTACACCTTC. This encodes CASSYQGRDYGYTF.

This clone was detected only a few times. The genes are TRBV14 and TRBJ2-3; 8 nucleotides line up with TRBD2. The CDR3 loop spans 13 amino acids. With 8 bases clipped from V and 3 bases from J, the junction kept 4 bases outside the gene matches. CDR1 SGHDN and CDR2 FVKESK come from the germline V gene. The CDR3 bases are TGTGCCAGCCGCCCTAGCGGGACAGATACGCAGTATTTT. It encodes CASRPSGTDTQYF. Supplemented by reference TRBV14 and TRBJ2-3, the full variable domain reads EAGVTQFPSHSVIEKGQTVTLRCDPISGHDNLYWYRRVMGKEIKFLLHFVKESKQDESGMPNNRFLAERTGGTYSTLKVQPAELEDSGVYFCASRPSGTDTQYFGPGTRLTVL.

This clone was detected only once. The chain uses TRBV5-6 and TRBJ1-2; a weak D match, TRBD1 (6 bases). The CDR3 consists of 14 residues. Germline V gene lookup returns CDR1 SGHDT and CDR2 YYEEEE. Trimming pared 4 bases from V and 5 bases from J, leaving 15 bases between. The CDR3 loop reads CASSLPGDQYGYTF. The CDR3, as DNA: TGTGCCAGCAGCCTACCAGGGGATCAATATGGCTACACCTTC.

V gene TRBV5-8 combines with J gene TRBJ1-5; D unresolved. V gave up 1 base and J gave up 6 bases, with 5 bases separating them. The germline V gene has CDR1 SGHTS and CDR2 YDEGEE. This CDR3 spans 12 amino acids. The CDR3 region has the DNA TGTGCCAGCAGCTTGTTACTTCAGCCCCAGCATTTT. This translates into CASSLLLQPQHF.

V usage is TRBV9 and J usage is TRBJ2-5; tentative D call: TRBD2 (6 bases). Trimming left V 3 bases short and J 5 bases short, with 14 bases between. Germline CDR1 is SGDLS and CDR2 is YYNGEE. The CDR3 is made up of 14 amino acids. The CDR3 region has the DNA TGTGCCAGCAGCGCAAGAACCCGGGGGGAGACCCAGTACTTC. Translated: CASSARTRGETQYF.

This chain uses TRBV5-1 with TRBJ1-1, with a weak D call TRBD1 (5 bases). This CDR3 has 14 amino acids. The germline CDR1 and CDR2 sequences are SGHRS and YFSETQ. V lost 5 bases and J 5 bases, leaving 16 bases between the germline ends. CDR3 nucleotide sequence: TGCGCCAGCAGGAGCAGTCAGGGAGGAACTGAAGCTTTCTTT. Translated: CASRSSQGGTEAFF.

This clone was counted a few times. The chain is built from TRBV6-2 or TRBV6-3 and TRBJ2-7; 9 bases match TRBD2. The CDR3 runs to 15 residues. V gave up 6 bases and J gave up 6 bases; unmatched junction bases: 12. Germline CDR1 reads MNHEY; CDR2 reads SVGEGT. CDR3 sequence reads: CASSSSGVFIREQYV. DNA of the CDR3: TGTGCCAGCAGCTCTAGCGGGGTATTCATTCGCGAGCAGTACGTC.

The V gene is TRBV12-3 or TRBV12-4, the J gene TRBJ2-7; the D is unclear. The CDR3 consists of 12 residues. Trimming left V 4 bases short and J 0 bases short, with 4 bases between. Here the CDR3 reads CASSYSSYEQYF. The CDR3 DNA follows: TGTGCCAGCAGTTACAGCTCCTACGAGCAGTACTTC.